The clone carrying this T cell receptor beta chain was counted a single time. Its antigen remains unidentified. This sample is part of a study of cytomegalovirus exposure and HLA in healthy donors. Background on the study: Of all 400 or so donors who were genotyped, roughly 81% belonged to the Caucasian-associated ancestry cluster. Points from the study as a whole: The authors later found HLA-associated TCR beta chains more clonally expanded than equally common others. A classifier reportedly called cytomegalovirus status with high sensitivity and specificity.

CDR3 length: 15 residues. The V gene lost 4 bases and the J gene lost 10 bases, with 23 bases spanning the gap. The germline V gene has CDR1 SQVTM and CDR2 ANQGSEA. With 60 Vbeta and 13 Jbeta primers, the PCR was carried out. As processed by the authors: Among the unique TCR beta chains that a later analysis counted, 75 million to 85 million in all, 9.5 million to 12 million were shared. Clones were sequenced by immunoSEQ multiplex PCR, and TCRdb holds only the in-frame ones, with some missing. D and trimming were read from the DNA, whereas the V and J calls and clone size are those reported in that table. The repertoire holds some 130,000 clones, with 80% to 85% as singletons.

V is TRBV29-1 and J is TRBJ2-1, with a weak D call TRBD2 (6 bases). Sequencing was carried out using PBMCs. The clonotype originates from a woman between 45 and 60 years old in good health and CMV-seropositive. CDR3 region: CSVGSSLSGDREQFF. CDR3 nucleotide sequence: TGCAGCGTTGGGAGCAGTCTTTCGGGAGATCGGGAGCAGTTCTTC.